What follows are 2 T cell receptor beta chains derived from one specimen sequenced in a study of blood T cell repertoires in COVID-19. The table came from immunoSEQ multiplex PCR; TCRdb's copy has only in-frame clones and leaves some out. The repertoire includes roughly 200,000 clones, about 85% of them detected once, and roughly 12% sits in the top ten. Sequenced material: peripheral blood. Receptors originate from a woman aged 18-29 years who had recovered from COVID-19.

The count of this clone is one. This chain links TRBV10-3 with TRBJ1-3; maybe TRBD1 (6 bases). The CDR3 sequence is 14 residues long. The V gene lost 5 bases and the J gene lost 2 bases, with 10 bases spanning the gap. The germline gives CDR1 ENHRY, CDR2 SYGVKD. CDR3 in amino acids: CAISPGTTGNTIYF. The CDR3 DNA follows: TGTGCCATCAGTCCCGGGACAACTGGAAACACCATATATTTT.

The chain couples TRBV9 to TRBJ1-5; D unclear. The CDR3 extends over 13 amino acids. Germline V CDR1 and CDR2: SGDLS, YYNGEE. Trimming removed 0 bases at V and 7 bases at J, with 8 bases between. CDR3 nucleotide sequence: TGTGCCAGCAGCGTAGCGTTGGGCCAGCCCCAGCATTTT. Residues: CASSVALGQPQHF. Filled out from reference TRBV9 and TRBJ1-5, the complete variable domain reads DSGVTQTPKHLITATGQRVTLRCSPRSGDLSVYWYQQSLDQGLQFLIQYYNGEERAKGNILERFSAQQFPDLHSELNLSSLELGDSALYFCASSVALGQPQHFGDGTRLSIL.